Included here is one T cell receptor (beta chain) sequence, with context. Using positive magnetic bead selection on an AutoMACS, CD4+ and CD8+ cells were isolated, after which their purity was checked by flow cytometry. These data belong to a study of somatic mutations in cytotoxic T cells in rheumatoid arthritis. Profiling relied on immunoSEQ multiplex PCR, and the TCRdb table lists in-frame clones only, not all of them. Among 25,000 to 30,000 clones listed, roughly 86% were seen once. V shed 9 bases and J shed 0 bases, with 12 bases lying between them. This CDR3 has 14 residues. CDR1 and CDR2 from the germline V gene are LNHDA and SQIVND (reference sequence).

The sample taken for sequencing was CD8+ T cells sorted from blood. The sequence derives from an adult with rheumatoid arthritis. The chain links TRBV19 to TRBJ2-1, with D possibly being TRBD2 (5 bases). The CDR3 spells CASGAGSSYNEQFF. CDR3 in DNA: TGTGCCAGCGGAGCTGGGAGCTCCTACAATGAGCAGTTCTTC.